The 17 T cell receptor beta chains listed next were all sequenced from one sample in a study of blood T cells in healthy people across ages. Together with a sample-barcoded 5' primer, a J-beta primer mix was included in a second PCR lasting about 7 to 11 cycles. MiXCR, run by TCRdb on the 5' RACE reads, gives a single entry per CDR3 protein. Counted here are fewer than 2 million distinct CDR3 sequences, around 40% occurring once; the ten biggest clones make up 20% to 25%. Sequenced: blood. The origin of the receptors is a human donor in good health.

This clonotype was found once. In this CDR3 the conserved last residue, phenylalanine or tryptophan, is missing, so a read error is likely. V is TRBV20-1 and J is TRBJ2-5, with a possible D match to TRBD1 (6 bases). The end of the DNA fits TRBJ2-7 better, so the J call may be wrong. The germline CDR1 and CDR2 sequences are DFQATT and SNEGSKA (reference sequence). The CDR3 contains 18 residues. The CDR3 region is CSAQGPRQPHGASYEQYC. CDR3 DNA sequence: TGCAGTGCCCAGGGGCCTCGACAACCTCACGGGGCCTCCTACGAGCAGTACTGC.

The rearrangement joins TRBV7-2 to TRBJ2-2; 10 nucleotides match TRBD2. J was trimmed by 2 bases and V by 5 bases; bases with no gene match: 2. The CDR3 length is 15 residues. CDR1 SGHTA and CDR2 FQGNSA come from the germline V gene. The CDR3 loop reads CASSRTSGNTGELFF. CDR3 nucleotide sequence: TGTGCCAGCAGCCGGACTAGCGGCAACACCGGGGAGCTGTTTTTT.

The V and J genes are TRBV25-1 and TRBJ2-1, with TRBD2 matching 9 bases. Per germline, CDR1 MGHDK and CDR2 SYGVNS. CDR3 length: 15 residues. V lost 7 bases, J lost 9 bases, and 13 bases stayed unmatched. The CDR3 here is CASTHWAGGLSEQFF. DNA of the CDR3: TGTGCCAGCACCCACTGGGCGGGGGGGCTCAGTGAGCAGTTCTTC.

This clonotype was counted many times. For the CDR3, the DNA is TGCAGTGCTAGAGATGCGGCAGGGGAGGCTCAGCCCCAGCATTTT. This translates into CSARDAAGEAQPQHF. This chain uses TRBV20-1 with TRBJ1-5; perhaps TRBD1 as D (6 bases). This CDR3 is built from 15 residues. V was pared by 0 bases and J by 6 bases, with 15 bases between. Germline-derived CDR1 and CDR2 are DFQATT and SNEGSKA (reference sequence).

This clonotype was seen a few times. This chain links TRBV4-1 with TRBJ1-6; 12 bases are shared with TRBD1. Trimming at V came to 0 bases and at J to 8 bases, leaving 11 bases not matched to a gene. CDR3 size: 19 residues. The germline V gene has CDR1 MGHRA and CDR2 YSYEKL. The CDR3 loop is CASSQEGDRGRVLDSPLHF. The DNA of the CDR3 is TGCGCCAGCAGCCAAGAAGGGGACAGGGGGCGGGTGCTCGATTCACCCCTCCACTTT.

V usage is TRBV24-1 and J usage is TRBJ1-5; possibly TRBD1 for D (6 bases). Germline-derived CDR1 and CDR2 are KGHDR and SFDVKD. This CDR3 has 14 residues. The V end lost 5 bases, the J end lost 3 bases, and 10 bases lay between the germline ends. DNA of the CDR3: TGTGCCACCAGTGGGACAGTGAACAATCAGCCCCAGCATTTT. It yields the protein CATSGTVNNQPQHF.

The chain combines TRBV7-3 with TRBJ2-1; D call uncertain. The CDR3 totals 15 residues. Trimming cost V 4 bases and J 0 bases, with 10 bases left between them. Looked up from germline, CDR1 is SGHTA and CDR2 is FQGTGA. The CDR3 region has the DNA TGTGCCAGCAGCTCCCATGACGCCTCCTACAATGAGCAGTTCTTC. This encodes CASSSHDASYNEQFF.

The CDR3 spells CASSFIWETSGADTQYF. CDR3 nucleotide sequence: TGTGCCAGCAGTTTTATATGGGAAACCTCAGGCGCAGATACGCAGTATTTT. The chain has TRBV12-3 or TRBV12-4 and TRBJ2-3; D remains ambiguous. The CDR3 consists of 17 residues. V gave up 3 bases and J gave up 4 bases, with 20 bases separating them.

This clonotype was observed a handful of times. This chain's CDR3 is CASSLHPGQGSSGYTF. CDR3 DNA sequence: TGTGCCAGCAGCTTACACCCGGGACAGGGATCGAGCGGCTACACCTTC. This chain connects TRBV7-2 to TRBJ1-2, with 9 bases lining up with TRBD1. Germline V lookup: CDR1 SGHTA, CDR2 FQGNSA. The CDR3 is made up of 16 amino acids. Trimming at V came to 2 bases and at J to 8 bases, leaving 12 bases not matched to a gene.

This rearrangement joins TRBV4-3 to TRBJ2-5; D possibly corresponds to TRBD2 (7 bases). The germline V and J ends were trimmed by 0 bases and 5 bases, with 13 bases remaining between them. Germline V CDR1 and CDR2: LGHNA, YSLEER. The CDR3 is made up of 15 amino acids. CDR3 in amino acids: CASSQDWGGAETQYF. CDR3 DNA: TGCGCCAGCAGCCAAGATTGGGGGGGCGCGGAGACCCAGTACTTC.

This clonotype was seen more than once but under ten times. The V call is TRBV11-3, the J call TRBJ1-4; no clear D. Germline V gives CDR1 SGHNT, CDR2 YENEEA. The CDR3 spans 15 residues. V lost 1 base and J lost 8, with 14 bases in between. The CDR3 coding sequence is TGTGCCAGCAGCTTAGTATCTGGGTTTATCGAAAAACTGTTTTTT. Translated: CASSLVSGFIEKLFF.

The CDR3 nucleotides are TGCGCCAGCAGCTTGGTACTGGGAGAAGAGACCCAGTACTTC. Protein: CASSLVLGEETQYF. The chain is built from TRBV5-1 and TRBJ2-5; a possible D gene is TRBD2 (5 bases). There are 14 residues in the CDR3. Germline CDR1 reads SGHRS; CDR2 reads YFSETQ. V was pared by 0 bases and J by 3 bases, with 9 bases between.

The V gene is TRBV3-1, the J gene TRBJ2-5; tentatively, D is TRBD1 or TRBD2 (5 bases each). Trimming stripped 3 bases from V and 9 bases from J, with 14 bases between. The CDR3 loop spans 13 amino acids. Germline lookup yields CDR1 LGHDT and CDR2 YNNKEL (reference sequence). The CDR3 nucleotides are TGTGCCAGCAGCCAGGGACGGGCCGTGGCCCAGTACTTC. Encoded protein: CASSQGRAVAQYF.

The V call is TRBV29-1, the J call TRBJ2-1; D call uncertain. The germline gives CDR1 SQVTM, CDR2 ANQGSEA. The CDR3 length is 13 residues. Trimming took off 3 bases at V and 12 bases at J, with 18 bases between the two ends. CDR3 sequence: CSVDKGITMGQFF. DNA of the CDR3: TGCAGCGTTGACAAGGGAATTACAATGGGGCAGTTCTTC.

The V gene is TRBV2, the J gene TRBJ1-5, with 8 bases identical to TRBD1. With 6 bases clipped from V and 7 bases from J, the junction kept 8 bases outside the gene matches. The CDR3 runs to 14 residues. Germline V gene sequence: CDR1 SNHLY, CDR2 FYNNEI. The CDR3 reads CASRLQGVHQPQHF. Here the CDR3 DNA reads TGTGCCAGCAGACTACAGGGGGTCCACCAGCCCCAGCATTTT.

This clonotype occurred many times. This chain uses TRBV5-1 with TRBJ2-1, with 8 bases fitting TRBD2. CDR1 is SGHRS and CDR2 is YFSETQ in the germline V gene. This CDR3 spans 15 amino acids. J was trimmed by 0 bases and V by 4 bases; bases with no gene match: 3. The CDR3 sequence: CASSRGGSSYNEQFF. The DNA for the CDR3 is TGCGCCAGCAGCCGGGGGGGGAGCTCCTACAATGAGCAGTTCTTC.

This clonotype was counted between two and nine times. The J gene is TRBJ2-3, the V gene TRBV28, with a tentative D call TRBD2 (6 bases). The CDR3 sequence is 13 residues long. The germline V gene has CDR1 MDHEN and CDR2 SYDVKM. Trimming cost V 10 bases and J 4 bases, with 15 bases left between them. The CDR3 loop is CATPGGSPDTQYF. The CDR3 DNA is TGTGCCACCCCCGGGGGTAGCCCAGATACGCAGTATTTT. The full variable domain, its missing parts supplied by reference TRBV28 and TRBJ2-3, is DVKVTQSSRYLVKRTGEKVFLECVQDMDHENMFWYRQDPGLGLRLIYFSYDVKMKEKGDIPEGYSVSREKKERFSLILESASTNQTSMYLCATPGGSPDTQYFGPGTRLTVL.